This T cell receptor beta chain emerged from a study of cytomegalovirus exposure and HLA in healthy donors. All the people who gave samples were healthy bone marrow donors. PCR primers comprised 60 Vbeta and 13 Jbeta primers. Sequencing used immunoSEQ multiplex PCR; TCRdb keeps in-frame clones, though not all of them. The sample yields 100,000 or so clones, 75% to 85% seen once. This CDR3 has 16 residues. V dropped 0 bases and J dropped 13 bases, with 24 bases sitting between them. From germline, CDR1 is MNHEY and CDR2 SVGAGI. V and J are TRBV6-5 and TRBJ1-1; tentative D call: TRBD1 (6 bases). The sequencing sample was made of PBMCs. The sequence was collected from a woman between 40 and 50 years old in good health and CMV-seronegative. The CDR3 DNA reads TGTGCCAGCAGTTACTCGATGGGTGGACAGATGAAGATTGGTTTCTTT. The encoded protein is CASSYSMGGQMKIGFF.